These 3 T cell receptor beta chains share one sample of origin, sequenced in a study of Ad26.COV2.S vaccination and SARS-CoV-2 variants. Indicated treatment: roughly 20 received Ad26.COV2.S at low or high dose, single or two shots; roughly five received placebo; per-sample allocation not given. Sampling was done on day 63 after the first vaccine or placebo injection. Clones were read by immunoSEQ multiplex PCR, and TCRdb kept only the in-frame ones, dropping some. The data contain 300,000 to 350,000 clones, 88% of them singletons. Specimen: peripheral blood, collected in a trial of Ad26.COV2.S vaccine versus placebo. These receptor sequences come from a person aged 18-65 years who received the Ad26.COV2.S COVID-19 vaccine or a placebo.

This clone has just one count. The rearrangement links TRBV5-1 to TRBJ1-2, with D hard to call. V was cut by 0 bases and J by 0 bases, with 6 bases left in between. Germline V gene lookup returns CDR1 SGHRS and CDR2 YFSETQ. The CDR3 sequence is 14 residues long. DNA of the CDR3: TGCGCCAGCAGCTTGGGTGGACCTAACTATGGCTACACCTTC. Residues: CASSLGGPNYGYTF.

This clone appeared a single time. The V gene is TRBV3-1 (or the pseudogene TRBV3-2), the J gene TRBJ1-2; D not resolved. The CDR3 loop spans 13 amino acids. Germline loops: CDR1 LGHDT, CDR2 YNNKEL (reference sequence). Between the trimmed V and J ends, which lost 3 bases and 8 bases, there was a span of 13 bases. CDR3 residues: CASSQSEAPGYTF. The CDR3 nucleotides read TGTGCCAGCAGCCAGTCCGAGGCCCCGGGCTACACCTTC.

The gene calls are TRBV25-1 and TRBJ2-1; perhaps TRBD2 as D (5 bases). CDR1 is MGHDK, CDR2 SYGVNS, per germline. V was clipped by 1 base and J by 10 bases, with 8 bases between them. CDR3 length: 12 residues. DNA for the CDR3: TGTGCCAGCAGTGAATCTCCGGGAGAGCAGTTCTTC. Protein: CASSESPGEQFF.